This T cell receptor beta chain was captured in a study of T cell responses to AZD1222 COVID-19 vaccine. Produced via immunoSEQ multiplex PCR; TCRdb's table is partial and in-frame only. Of 100,000 to 150,000 clones in the sample, 75% to 90% were seen once. Comment on this clone: Its antigen is still unknown.

Germline V CDR1 and CDR2: MGHRA, YSYEKL. The CDR3 consists of 13 residues. The V segment lost 2 bases and the J segment 4 bases; nucleotides outside the gene matches: 0. Study-level points and caveats: Clonal diversity was possibly underestimated, and the donors were mostly white British, with more females. Baseline testing showed seropositivity in only six or seven AZD1222 recipients.

The rearrangement joins TRBV4-1 to TRBJ1-1, with 8 bases that match TRBD1. This receptor was obtained from an adult in good health. The sequencing used peripheral blood, collected on day 0 of MenACWY control vaccination. CDR3 DNA sequence: TGCGCCAGCAGCCAACAGGGGGCCACTGAAGCTTTCTTT. This translates into CASSQQGATEAFF.